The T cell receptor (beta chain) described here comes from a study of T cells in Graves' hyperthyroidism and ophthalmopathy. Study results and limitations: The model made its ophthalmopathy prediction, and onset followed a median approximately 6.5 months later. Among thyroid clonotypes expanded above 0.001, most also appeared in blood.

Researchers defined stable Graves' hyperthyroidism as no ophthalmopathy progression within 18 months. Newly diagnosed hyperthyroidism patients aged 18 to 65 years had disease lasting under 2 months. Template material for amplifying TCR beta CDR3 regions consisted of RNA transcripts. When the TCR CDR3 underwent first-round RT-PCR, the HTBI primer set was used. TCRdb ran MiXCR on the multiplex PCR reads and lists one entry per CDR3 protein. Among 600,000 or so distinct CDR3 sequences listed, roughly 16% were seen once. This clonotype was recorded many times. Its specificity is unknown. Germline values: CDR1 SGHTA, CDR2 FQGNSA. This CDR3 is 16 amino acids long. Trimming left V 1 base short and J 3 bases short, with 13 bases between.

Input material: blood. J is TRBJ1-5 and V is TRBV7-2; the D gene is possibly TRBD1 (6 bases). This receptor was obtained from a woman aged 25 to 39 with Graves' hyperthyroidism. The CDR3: CASSLGFDRSNQPQHF. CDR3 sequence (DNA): TGTGCCAGCAGCTTAGGATTTGACAGGTCCAATCAGCCCCAGCATTTT.